Below, one T cell receptor (beta chain) is given with its context. With a much larger clone just one base away, this may be a read error. Fresh peripheral blood, approximately 10 ml, yielded the PBMCs. These data belong to a study of T cells in Graves' hyperthyroidism and ophthalmopathy. From germline, CDR1 is SGHTA and CDR2 FQGNSA. CDR3 length: 16 amino acids. V lost 3 bases, J lost 7 bases, and 19 bases lay in between. RNA transcripts yielded amplified TCR beta CDR3 regions. When the TCR CDR3 underwent first-round RT-PCR, the HTBI primer set was used. TCRdb recomputed calls from the multiplex PCR reads with MiXCR, one row per CDR3 protein. The sample has 300,000 to 450,000 distinct CDR3 sequences, approximately 14% seen once.

V usage is TRBV7-2 and J usage is TRBJ2-1, with D tentatively TRBD1 (7 bases). What was sequenced was blood. The sequence derives from a woman aged 60 to 75 with Graves' hyperthyroidism. In DNA form, the CDR3 reads TGTGCCAGCAGCTTCTTTGGCAGGGGGAGGTGGAATGAGCAGTTCTTC. This gives the protein CASSFFGRGRWNEQFF.